This T cell receptor beta chain was sequenced in a study of T cells after yellow fever vaccination. As concerns this clonotype: What it recognizes is unknown.

Each CDR3 protein gets one entry after TCRdb re-called the 5' RACE reads with MiXCR. In the table there are some 500,000 distinct CDR3 sequences, roughly 14% of which are singletons. Notes on the study in general: The study re-detected most primary-vaccination clones after the booster (96% CD4, 88% CD8). The bulk population could contribute abundant contaminating clonotypes to FACS-sorted repertoires.

CDR1 is SGHAT, CDR2 FQNNGV, per germline. This CDR3 has 13 amino acids. Trimming took off 6 bases at V and 4 bases at J, with 12 bases between the two ends. The starting material was PBMCs, obtained on the day of the yellow fever booster vaccination. The clonotype originates from a man aged 30-40 years who received the YFV17D yellow fever vaccine. V and J are TRBV11-2 and TRBJ2-5; D may match TRBD1 or TRBD2 (6 bases each). Here the CDR3 DNA reads TGTGCCAGCAGACCCGGGGGCAGAGAGACCCAGTACTTC. It codes for CASRPGGRETQYF. Looking up the rest from reference TRBV11-2 and TRBJ2-5 gives the full variable domain: EAGVAQSPRYKIIEKRQSVAFWCNPISGHATLYWYQQILGQGPKLLIQFQNNGVVDDSQLPKDRFSAERLKGVDSTLKIQPAKLEDSAVYLCASRPGGRETQYFGPGTRLLVL.